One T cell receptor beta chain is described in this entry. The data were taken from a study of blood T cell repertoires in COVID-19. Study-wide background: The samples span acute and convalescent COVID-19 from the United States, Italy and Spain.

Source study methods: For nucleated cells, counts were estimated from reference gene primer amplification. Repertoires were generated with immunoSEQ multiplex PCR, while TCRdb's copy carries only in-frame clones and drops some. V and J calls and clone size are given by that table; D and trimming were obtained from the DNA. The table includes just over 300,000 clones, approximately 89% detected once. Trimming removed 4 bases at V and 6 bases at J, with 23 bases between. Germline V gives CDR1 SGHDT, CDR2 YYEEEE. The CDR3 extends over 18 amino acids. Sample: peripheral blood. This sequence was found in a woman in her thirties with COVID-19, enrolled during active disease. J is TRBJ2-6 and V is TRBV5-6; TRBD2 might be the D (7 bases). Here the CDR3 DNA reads TGTGCCAGCAGCCCAACCATCGAGGGGGGGCGCTTGGCCAACGTCCTGACTTTC. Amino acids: CASSPTIEGGRLANVLTF.